Listed here is a single T cell receptor beta chain. Antigen specificity is unknown. This entry comes from a study of radiotherapy plus CTLA-4 blockade in lung cancer. Per the germline V gene, CDR1 is MNHEY and CDR2 is SVGAGI. This CDR3 is 10 amino acids long. Trimming pared 6 bases from V and 6 bases from J, leaving 3 bases between. Regarding the study as a whole: Subsequent to radiotherapy plus ipilimumab, tumor-derived TCR clones underwent expansion in blood.

Generated by immunoSEQ multiplex PCR, the TCRdb table keeps only in-frame clones and is missing some. The repertoire holds some 77,000 clones, with about 90% as singletons. Chemo-refractory metastatic non-small-cell lung cancer patients underwent focal radiation alongside CTLA-4 blockade with ipilimumab. This sequence joins TRBV6-5 and TRBJ2-1; the D is unclear. Here the sequenced sample was peripheral blood, taken from a patient treated with radiotherapy plus ipilimumab. The clonotype comes from a human donor with non-small cell lung cancer who had a partial response to radiotherapy plus ipilimumab. The CDR3 spells CASSLNEQFF. The CDR3 DNA reads TGTGCCAGCAGCCTCAATGAGCAGTTCTTC.